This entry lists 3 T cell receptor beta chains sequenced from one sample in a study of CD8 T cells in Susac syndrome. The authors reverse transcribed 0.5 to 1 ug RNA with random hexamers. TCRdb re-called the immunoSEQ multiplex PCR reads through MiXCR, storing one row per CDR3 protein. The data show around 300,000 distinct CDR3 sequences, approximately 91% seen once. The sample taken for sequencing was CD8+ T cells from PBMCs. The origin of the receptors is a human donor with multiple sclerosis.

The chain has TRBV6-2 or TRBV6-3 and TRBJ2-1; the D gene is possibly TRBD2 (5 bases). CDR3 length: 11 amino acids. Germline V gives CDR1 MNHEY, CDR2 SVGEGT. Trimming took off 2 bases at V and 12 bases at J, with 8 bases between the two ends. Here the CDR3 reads CASSYNAGQFF. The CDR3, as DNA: TGTGCCAGCAGTTACAATGCGGGGCAGTTCTTC.

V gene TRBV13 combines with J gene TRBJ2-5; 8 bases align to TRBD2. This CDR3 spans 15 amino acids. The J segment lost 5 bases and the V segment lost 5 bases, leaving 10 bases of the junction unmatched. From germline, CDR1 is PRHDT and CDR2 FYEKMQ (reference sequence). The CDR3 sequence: CASSPRSGGGETQYF. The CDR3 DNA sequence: TGTGCCAGCAGCCCCAGAAGCGGGGGAGGGGAGACCCAGTACTTC.

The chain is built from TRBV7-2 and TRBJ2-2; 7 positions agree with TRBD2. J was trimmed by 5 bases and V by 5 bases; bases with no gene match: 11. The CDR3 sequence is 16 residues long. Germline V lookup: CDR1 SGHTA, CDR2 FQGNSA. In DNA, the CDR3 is TGTGCCAGCAGCCTTTGGACTAGAACGGGGACCGGGGAGCTGTTTTTT. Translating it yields CASSLWTRTGTGELFF.